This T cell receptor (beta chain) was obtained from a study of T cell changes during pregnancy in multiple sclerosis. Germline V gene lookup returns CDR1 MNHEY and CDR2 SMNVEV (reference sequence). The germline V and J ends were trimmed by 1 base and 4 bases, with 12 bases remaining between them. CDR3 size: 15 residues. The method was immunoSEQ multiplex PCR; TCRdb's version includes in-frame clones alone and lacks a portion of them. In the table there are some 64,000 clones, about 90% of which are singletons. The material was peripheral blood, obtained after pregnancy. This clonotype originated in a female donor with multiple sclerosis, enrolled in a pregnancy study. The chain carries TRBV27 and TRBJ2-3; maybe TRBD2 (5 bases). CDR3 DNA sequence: TGTGCCAGCAGTTTATGGGTGAGCGGCCCAGATACGCAGTATTTT. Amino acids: CASSLWVSGPDTQYF.